Presented here are 26 T cell receptor beta chains from one specimen sequenced in a study of PD-L1 blockade in urothelial cancer. Sequencing was performed with immunoSEQ multiplex PCR; in TCRdb, only in-frame clones are kept and a portion is missing. Found here are 90,000 to 120,000 clones, about 85% of them singletons; the top ten hold roughly 2.2%. The source was PBMCs, collected around atezolizumab (anti-PD-L1) treatment. The receptors come from a man aged 45-65 years with urothelial cancer.

The chain carries TRBV7-9 and TRBJ2-1; D remains unclear. The CDR3 has 14 amino acids. Germline-derived CDR1 and CDR2 are SEHNR and FQNEAQ (reference sequence). Trimming took off 0 bases at V and 3 bases at J, with 6 bases between the two ends. This CDR3 reads CASSLAAVYNEQFF. The CDR3 coding sequence is TGTGCCAGCAGCTTAGCGGCAGTCTACAATGAGCAGTTCTTC.

The chain uses TRBV2 and TRBJ2-7; 9 bases are shared with TRBD2. The CDR3 spans 16 residues. CDR1 and CDR2 from the germline V gene are SNHLY and FYNNEI. Unmatched junction bases numbered 11, after V lost 4 bases and J lost 4 bases. The DNA of the CDR3 is TGTGCCAGCAGTGGGCCAGCCCCTAGCGGGAAGTACGAGCAGTACTTC. It encodes CASSGPAPSGKYEQYF. Supplemented by reference TRBV2 and TRBJ2-7, the full variable domain reads EPEVTQTPSHQVTQMGQEVILRCVPISNHLYFYWYRQILGQKVEFLVSFYNNEISEKSEIFDDQFSVERPDGSNFTLKIRSTKLEDSAMYFCASSGPAPSGKYEQYFGPGTRLTVT.

The rearrangement uses TRBV9 and TRBJ2-7; 13 bases fit TRBD2. The CDR3 has 15 amino acids. With V trimmed by 5 bases and J by 7 bases, 9 bases remained unmatched. The germline CDR1 and CDR2 sequences are SGDLS and YYNGEE. This CDR3 reads CASSPRLAGGREQYF. The CDR3 region has the DNA TGTGCCAGCAGTCCTCGACTAGCGGGAGGCCGGGAGCAGTACTTC. Full variable domain (outside the CDR3, taken from reference TRBV9 and TRBJ2-7): DSGVTQTPKHLITATGQRVTLRCSPRSGDLSVYWYQQSLDQGLQFLIQYYNGEERAKGNILERFSAQQFPDLHSELNLSSLELGDSALYFCASSPRLAGGREQYFGPGTRLTVT.

The genes are TRBV7-2 and TRBJ2-7; D is possibly TRBD1 (5 bases). The germline V gene has CDR1 SGHTA and CDR2 FQGNSA. The CDR3 consists of 15 residues. V lost 3 bases and J lost 6, with 18 bases in between. In DNA form, the CDR3 reads TGTGCCAGCAGCTTGGCGACAATGACAGTCTCCGAGCAGTACTTC. It encodes CASSLATMTVSEQYF.

V and J are TRBV5-1 and TRBJ1-1; D perhaps matches TRBD1 (6 bases). The germline gives CDR1 SGHRS, CDR2 YFSETQ. The CDR3 is 15 amino acids. Deletions cut 4 bases from V and 3 bases from J, with 16 bases between. The chain's CDR3 is CASSPGGLLDTEAFF. CDR3 in DNA: TGCGCCAGCAGCCCGGGGGGGCTTTTGGACACTGAAGCTTTCTTT.

The rearrangement joins TRBV11-1 to TRBJ2-1; D is uncertain. V shed 5 bases and J shed 7 bases, with 15 bases lying between them. The CDR3 has 14 amino acids. Per germline, CDR1 SGHAT and CDR2 FQDESV (reference sequence). The CDR3 DNA reads TGTGCCAGCAGCCGAGGCCGGTCTCGGAATGAGCAGTTCTTC. Its protein product is CASSRGRSRNEQFF.

The rearrangement links TRBV18 to TRBJ1-1; 7 bases align to TRBD1. V lost 4 bases and J lost 0; bases outside the gene matches: 5. Per the germline V gene, CDR1 is KGHSH and CDR2 is LQKENI. CDR3 length equals 15 residues. CDR3 residues: CASSLRQGMNTEAFF. The CDR3 DNA sequence: TGTGCCAGCTCACTAAGACAGGGTATGAACACTGAAGCTTTCTTT.

V usage is TRBV2 and J usage is TRBJ1-1; weak D call: TRBD1 (6 bases). Trimming removed 6 bases from V and 4 bases from J, with 9 bases in between. The germline gives CDR1 SNHLY, CDR2 FYNNEI. CDR3 size: 12 residues. CDR3 bases: TGTGCCAGCAGGACAGGCCCCACTGAAGCTTTCTTT. Translation gives CASRTGPTEAFF.

In its sample, this clone was seen once. The CDR3 sequence is CASSCHDGDPTTGEKLFF. The DNA for the CDR3 is TGTGCCAGCAGCTGCCACGACGGGGATCCCACGACGGGTGAAAAACTGTTTTTT. The genes are TRBV5-7 and TRBJ1-4; D remains ambiguous. TRBV5-7 is flagged as an ORF with uncertain function. Trimming took off 3 bases at V and 7 bases at J, with 25 bases between the two ends. This CDR3 has 18 residues.

The chain employs TRBV6-5 and TRBJ2-1, with D perhaps TRBD2 (6 bases). CDR1 is MNHEY, CDR2 SVGAGI, per germline. V dropped 0 bases and J dropped 9 bases, with 12 bases sitting between them. The CDR3 covers 14 residues. CDR3 amino acids: CASSYSMGTGEQFF. The CDR3 nucleotides are TGTGCCAGCAGTTACTCGATGGGGACTGGTGAGCAGTTCTTC.

V usage is TRBV9 and J usage is TRBJ2-5; TRBD2 might be the D (6 bases). V lost 4 bases, J lost 2 bases, and 12 bases lay in between. Germline CDR1 and CDR2: SGDLS and YYNGEE. The CDR3 is 14 residues long. The CDR3 coding sequence is TGTGCCAGCAGCCTAGGGACTGAACAAGAGACCCAGTACTTC. Its translation: CASSLGTEQETQYF.

This clone was counted between two and nine times. The chain couples TRBV30 to TRBJ1-5; D is unresolved. Germline V lookup: CDR1 GTSNPN, CDR2 SVGIG (reference sequence). V was trimmed by 2 bases and J by 3 bases, leaving 8 bases between them. CDR3 length equals 13 residues. The CDR3 coding sequence is TGTGCCTGGAGTCGGAGAGTCAATCAGCCCCAGCATTTT. Translation gives CAWSRRVNQPQHF. The full variable domain, with the rest looked up from reference TRBV30 and TRBJ1-5, is SQTIHQWPATLVQPVGSPLSLECTVEGTSNPNLYWYRQAAGRGLQLLFYSVGIGQISSEVPQNLSASRPQDRQFILSSKKLLLSDSGFYLCAWSRRVNQPQHFGDGTRLSIL.

V is TRBV10-3 and J is TRBJ2-3; 7 bases agree with TRBD2. The CDR3 spans 15 residues. Trimming cost V 3 bases and J 3 bases; bases outside gene matches: 6. From germline, CDR1 is ENHRY and CDR2 SYGVKD. CDR3 sequence: CAISDRGENTDTQYF. The DNA of the CDR3 is TGTGCCATCAGTGATCGGGGGGAGAATACAGATACGCAGTATTTT.

The rearrangement uses TRBV7-3 and TRBJ2-1; 7 positions match TRBD2. Germline trimming cut 6 bases from V and 6 bases from J; bases unmatched to any gene: 8. CDR1 and CDR2 from the germline V gene are SGHTA and FQGTGA. The CDR3 runs to 14 residues. Written as DNA, the CDR3 is TGTGCCAGCAGTCCCCTGGGAGGGGTCAATGAGCAGTTCTTC. The encoded protein is CASSPLGGVNEQFF.

The DNA of the CDR3 is TGTGCCAGCAGCCGCGTTTCTGGAAACACCATATATTTT. As protein: CASSRVSGNTIYF. The J gene is TRBJ1-3, the V gene TRBV5-8; D call uncertain. Germline assignment: CDR1 SGHTS and CDR2 YDEGEE. Trimming cost V 4 bases and J 1 base, with 6 bases left between them. This CDR3 comprises 13 residues.

J is TRBJ2-7 and V is TRBV6-1; D perhaps matches TRBD1 (6 bases). This CDR3 is built from 14 residues. Per germline, CDR1 MNHNS and CDR2 SASEGT. The V end was cut by 10 bases, the J end by 3 bases, with 19 bases between. The CDR3 protein is CATQGRREGYEQYF. The DNA of the CDR3 is TGTGCCACCCAGGGGCGGCGTGAGGGCTACGAGCAGTACTTC.

The rearrangement uses TRBV6-5 and TRBJ1-3; D unresolved. CDR3 length: 14 residues. V dropped 7 bases and J dropped 0 bases, with 10 bases sitting between them. CDR1 is MNHEY, CDR2 SVGAGI, per germline. The CDR3 loop reads CASKRLHSGNTIYF. The CDR3 nucleotides are TGTGCCAGCAAACGTTTACACTCTGGAAACACCATATATTTT.

This chain links TRBV19 with TRBJ2-7, with a possible D match to TRBD1 (5 bases). The V end was cut by 6 bases, the J end by 9 bases, with 15 bases between. There are 12 residues in the CDR3. CDR1 is LNHDA, CDR2 SQIVND, per germline (reference sequence). The CDR3 region is CASSLPLGVQYF. The CDR3 nucleotides read TGTGCCAGTAGCCTCCCCCTAGGGGTGCAGTACTTC.

The V and J genes are TRBV2 and TRBJ2-7, with 9 bases aligning to TRBD2. The germline gives CDR1 SNHLY, CDR2 FYNNEI. J lost 4 bases, V lost 10 bases, and 20 bases had no gene match. CDR3 length equals 17 residues. The CDR3 DNA reads TGTGCCACCCTGGGCCTTAGCGGGAGAAGGGAAAAGTACGAGCAGTACTTC. Protein: CATLGLSGRREKYEQYF.

The table lists this clone with many counts. This chain uses TRBV28 with TRBJ2-3, with TRBD1 matching 9 bases. Germline V CDR1 and CDR2: MDHEN, SYDVKM. The ends lost 5 bases at V and 4 bases at J; junction bases unmatched: 1. The CDR3 extends over 13 amino acids. The CDR3 nucleotides read TGTGCCAGCAGTGACAGGGGGTCAGATACGCAGTATTTT. Translating it yields CASSDRGSDTQYF.

This rearrangement joins TRBV30 to TRBJ2-7; 7 positions match TRBD1. The CDR3 has 13 amino acids. CDR1 and CDR2 (germline): GTSNPN, SVGIG (reference sequence). V dropped 0 bases and J dropped 6; count of bases not matched to a gene: 5. In DNA form, the CDR3 reads TGTGCCTGGAGTGTTCGTAGGGGGCTCGAGCAGTACTTC. Its translation: CAWSVRRGLEQYF.

The chain employs TRBV19 and TRBJ1-1, with D perhaps matching TRBD1 (5 bases). The germline gives CDR1 LNHDA, CDR2 SQIVND (reference sequence). V gave up 3 bases and J gave up 4 bases, with 9 bases separating them. The CDR3 runs to 13 residues. The CDR3 loop reads CASSMRGGTEAFF. The CDR3 DNA reads as TGTGCCAGTAGTATGAGGGGAGGCACTGAAGCTTTCTTT.

For this clone: This same CDR3 is encoded by further DNA sequences in the sample. The chain employs TRBV4-2 and TRBJ2-2, with 7 bases identical to TRBD2. There are 15 residues in the CDR3. Unmatched junction bases numbered 3, after V lost 3 bases and J lost 2 bases. CDR1 and CDR2 from the germline V gene are LGHNA and YNFKEQ. The CDR3 is CASSQAGANTGELFF. The CDR3 nucleotides are TGTGCCAGCAGCCAGGCGGGAGCCAACACCGGGGAGCTGTTTTTT.

The chain employs TRBV19 and TRBJ2-7; a weak D match, TRBD2 (5 bases). Between the trimmed V and J ends, which lost 3 bases and 2 bases, there was a span of 11 bases. The CDR3 is 14 residues long. The germline CDR1 and CDR2 sequences are LNHDA and SQIVND (reference sequence). CDR3 sequence (DNA): TGTGCCAGTAGTATTCGAGAGGGCCCCTACGAGCAGTACTTC. Encoded protein: CASSIREGPYEQYF.

This chain connects TRBV6-4 to TRBJ1-5, with a tentative D call TRBD1 (6 bases). The CDR3 is made up of 14 amino acids. V was cut by 8 bases and J by 2 bases, with 13 bases left in between. The V gene's germline CDR1 is MRHNA and CDR2 SNTAGT. CDR3 protein: CASSTGPGNQPQHF. In DNA form, the CDR3 reads TGTGCCAGCTCGACAGGTCCCGGCAATCAGCCCCAGCATTTT.

V and J are TRBV28 and TRBJ2-5; 10 bases align to TRBD2. Germline V gene data show CDR1 as MDHEN and CDR2 as SYDVKM. The CDR3 sequence is 19 residues long. Unmatched junction bases numbered 25, after V lost 10 bases and J lost 5 bases. CDR3 sequence reads: CAITPGNLWASGREETQYF. The CDR3 DNA reads TGTGCCATCACCCCAGGGAATCTCTGGGCCAGCGGGAGGGAGGAGACCCAGTACTTC. Using reference TRBV28 and TRBJ2-5 for the parts outside the CDR3, the full variable domain is DVKVTQSSRYLVKRTGEKVFLECVQDMDHENMFWYRQDPGLGLRLIYFSYDVKMKEKGDIPEGYSVSREKKERFSLILESASTNQTSMYLCAITPGNLWASGREETQYFGPGTRLLVL.